This T cell receptor (beta chain) was sequenced during a study of T cell responses to AZD1222 COVID-19 vaccine. The study, taken as a whole, reports: Reports indicate that nearly half of spike-specific TCRs are directed at unmutated variant regions. Clonal diversity was possibly underestimated; the donors were predominantly white British and more often female.

With regard to this clone: What it binds is not known.

Data came from immunoSEQ multiplex PCR; TCRdb stores just in-frame clones and leaves some out. The table includes some 150,000 clones, roughly 92% detected once. Germline-derived CDR1 and CDR2 are LNHDA and SQIVND (reference sequence). This CDR3 is built from 18 residues. V gave up 3 bases and J gave up 2 bases; unmatched junction bases: 8. The sample here was peripheral blood, taken on day 0 of AZD1222 vaccination. This sequence was found in an adult in good health. The chain combines TRBV19 with TRBJ2-4, with 12 nucleotides matching TRBD1. The CDR3 DNA is TGTGCCAGTAGTATCGGGACAGGGGGCGAGTTGTCCAAAAACATTCAGTACTTC. It yields the protein CASSIGTGGELSKNIQYF. The variable domain in full, with the rest retrieved from reference TRBV19 and TRBJ2-4, is DGGITQSPKYLFRKEGQNVTLSCEQNLNHDAMYWYRQDPGQGLRLIYYSQIVNDFQKGDIAEGYSVSREKKESFPLTVTSAQKNPTAFYLCASSIGTGGELSKNIQYFGAGTRLSVL.